Here is one T cell receptor beta chain with its context. Its target is unknown. The data are from a study of blood T cells in healthy people across ages. Study outcomes and limitations: Naive CD4+ cells and diversity were both higher in long-lived donors than in aged donors.

Sample-barcoded 5' priming and a J-beta primer mix drove a second PCR of about 7 to 12 cycles. Every single cDNA molecule received a tag from a template-switch adaptor with 12 random nucleotides. TCRdb re-analysed the 5' RACE reads in MiXCR, keeping a single row per CDR3 protein. Of 1,500,000 or so distinct CDR3 sequences in the sample, around 59% were seen once. For every donor, a draw yielded approximately 9.8 milliliters of peripheral blood. The CDR3 spans 14 residues. The germline V gene has CDR1 DFQATT and CDR2 SNEGSKA (reference sequence). The TCR sequence derives from a man between 18 and 29 years old in good health. The rearrangement links TRBV20-1 to TRBJ2-7, with D possibly being TRBD2 (6 bases). The J call may be incorrect, as the DNA end agrees better with TRBJ2-5. Sequenced: blood. The CDR3 loop is CSGQRERASETQYF. CDR3 in DNA: TGCAGTGGACAGAGAGAGCGGGCGTCAGAGACCCAGTACTTC.